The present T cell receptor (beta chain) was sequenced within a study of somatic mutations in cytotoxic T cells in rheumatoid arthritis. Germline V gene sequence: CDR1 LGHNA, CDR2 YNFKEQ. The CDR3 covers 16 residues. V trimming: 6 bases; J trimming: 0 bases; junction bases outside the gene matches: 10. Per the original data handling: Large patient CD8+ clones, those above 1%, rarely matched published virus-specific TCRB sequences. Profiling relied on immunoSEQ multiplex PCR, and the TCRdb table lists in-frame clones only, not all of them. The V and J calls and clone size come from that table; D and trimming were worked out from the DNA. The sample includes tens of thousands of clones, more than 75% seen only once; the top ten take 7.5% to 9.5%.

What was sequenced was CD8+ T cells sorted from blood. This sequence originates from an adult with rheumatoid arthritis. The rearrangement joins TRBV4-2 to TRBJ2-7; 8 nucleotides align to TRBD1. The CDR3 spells CASSLNPGQDSYEQYF. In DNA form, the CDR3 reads TGTGCCAGCAGTCTTAATCCGGGACAGGACTCCTACGAGCAGTACTTC.